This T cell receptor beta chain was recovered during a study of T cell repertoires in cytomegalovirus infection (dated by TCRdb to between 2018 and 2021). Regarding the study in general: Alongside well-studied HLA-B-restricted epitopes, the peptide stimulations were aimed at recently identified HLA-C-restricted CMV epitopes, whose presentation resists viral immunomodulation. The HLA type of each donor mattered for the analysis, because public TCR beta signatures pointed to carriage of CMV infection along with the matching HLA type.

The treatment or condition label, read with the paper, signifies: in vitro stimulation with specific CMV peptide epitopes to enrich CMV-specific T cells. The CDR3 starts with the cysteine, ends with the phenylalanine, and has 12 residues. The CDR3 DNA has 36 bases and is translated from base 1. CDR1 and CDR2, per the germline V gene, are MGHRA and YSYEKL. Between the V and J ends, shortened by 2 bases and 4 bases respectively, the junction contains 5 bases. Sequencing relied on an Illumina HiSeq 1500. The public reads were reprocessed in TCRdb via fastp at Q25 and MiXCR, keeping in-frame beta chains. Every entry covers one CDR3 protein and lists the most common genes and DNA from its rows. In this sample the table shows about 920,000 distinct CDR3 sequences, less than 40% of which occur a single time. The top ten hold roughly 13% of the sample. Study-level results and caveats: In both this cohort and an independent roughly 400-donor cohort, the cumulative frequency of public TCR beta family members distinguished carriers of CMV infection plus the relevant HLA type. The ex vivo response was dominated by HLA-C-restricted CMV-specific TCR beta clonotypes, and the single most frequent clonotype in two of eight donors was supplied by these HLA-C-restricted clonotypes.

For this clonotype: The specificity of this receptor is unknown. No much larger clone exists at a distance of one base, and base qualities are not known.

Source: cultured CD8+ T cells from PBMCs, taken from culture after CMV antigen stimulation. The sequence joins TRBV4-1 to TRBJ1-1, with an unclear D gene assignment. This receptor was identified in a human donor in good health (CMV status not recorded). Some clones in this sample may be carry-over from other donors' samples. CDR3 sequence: CASSQRGTEAFF. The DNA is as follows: TGCGCCAGCAGCCAAAGAGGCACTGAAGCTTTCTTT.